The source of this T cell receptor beta chain is a study of sequential checkpoint blockade in melanoma (dated by TCRdb to between 2017 and 2020). For the study in its entirety: Patients were randomized 1:1 to first-line nivolumab followed by ipilimumab (arm A) or ipilimumab followed by nivolumab (arm B). Both trial sequences were followed by maintenance nivolumab. Results the study describes overall, beyond this receptor: The response-prediction model combining TCR metrics and mutation burden needs validation in larger, independent patient cohorts.

From cysteine to phenylalanine, the CDR3 is 16 amino acids long. The entry retains the CDR3 DNA only, 48 bases that are in frame from base 1. Via the germline V gene (reference sequence), CDR1 is LNHDA and CDR2 SQIVND. Trimming takes 6 bases off V and 3 bases off J; junction bases not matched to a gene: 13. In light of the paper, this sample's treatment or condition label describes: randomized to nivolumab then ipilimumab (arm A) or the reverse (arm B). Prior DNA-damaging chemotherapy had not been received by any trial patient. Live CD3+CD8+ cells negative for CD19 and CD56 were sorted from thawed PBMCs on a FACS Aria II flow cytometer. Samples were obtained from patients with melanoma enrolled in CheckMate 064, a randomized, open-label phase II trial of sequential checkpoint blockade. Peripheral blood mononuclear cells were collected by leukapheresis, purified using Ficoll-Paque, and frozen in human serum containing about 9.8% DMSO. Purity of sorted blood CD3+CD8+ cells was verified at >95% immediately after sorting, followed by DNA extraction.

As to this clone: Its antigen is still unknown. It has no much larger one-base neighbor in the sample; base qualities were not kept.

TCRbeta CDR3 regions were immunosequenced from genomic DNA with the immunoSEQ Assay. Before high-throughput sequencing, the genomic DNA was amplified using bias-controlled multiplex PCR. The published analysis was carried out like this. To quantify the absolute abundance of each unique TCRbeta CDR3 region, the sequences were collapsed and filtered. Clonality, defined as 1 minus Pielou's evenness, was calculated using productive rearrangements only. A previously published method was used to identify clones whose frequencies were significantly greater in on-treatment samples than in baseline samples. TCRdb holds this immuneACCESS table with in-frame rearrangements only. Some clones are missing; in checked studies, unresolved V genes explain under half, and the rest has no known cause. D and trimming were read from the DNA, whereas the V and J calls and clone size are those reported in that table. Present in this sample are 25,000 to 35,000 clones, about 77% of which were seen just once. Together, the top ten hold roughly 23% of the sample.

The sequences come from CD8+ T cells sorted from blood (inferred from file names), collected from a patient given nivolumab and ipilimumab in sequence. The chain is encoded by TRBV19 joined to TRBJ2-7, with 8 bases aligning to TRBD1. The receptor's source is a human donor with melanoma. The CDR3 protein sequence reads: CASSLRPDRASYEQYF. The DNA reads as follows: TGTGCCAGTAGCCTTCGACCGGACAGGGCCAGCTACGAGCAGTACTTC.